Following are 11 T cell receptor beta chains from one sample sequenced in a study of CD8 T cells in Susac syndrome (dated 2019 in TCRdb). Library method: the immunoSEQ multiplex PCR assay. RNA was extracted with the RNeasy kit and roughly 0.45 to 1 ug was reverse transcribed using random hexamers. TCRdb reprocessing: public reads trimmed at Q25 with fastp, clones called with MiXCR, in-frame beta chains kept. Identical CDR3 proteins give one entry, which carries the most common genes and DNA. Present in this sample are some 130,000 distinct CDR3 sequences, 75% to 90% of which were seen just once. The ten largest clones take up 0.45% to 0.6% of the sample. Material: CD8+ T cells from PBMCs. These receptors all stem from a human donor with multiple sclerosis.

CDR3 amino acids: CAISENEGNTEAFF. CDR3 coding DNA: TGTGCCATCAGTGAGAACGAGGGGAACACTGAAGCTTTCTTT. J is TRBJ1-1 and V is TRBV10-3; D is unresolved. The V gene's germline CDR1 is ENHRY and CDR2 SYGVKD. This CDR3 has 14 residues. V dropped 2 bases and J dropped 1 base, with 8 bases sitting between them.

This chain's CDR3 is CASDPSGGENQPQHF. DNA for the CDR3: TGTGCCTCCGACCCCTCAGGGGGGGAGAATCAGCCCCAGCATTTT. This rearrangement joins TRBV10-3 to TRBJ1-5; 7 bases align to TRBD1. The junction had 14 bases not matched to a gene; V was cut back by 11 bases and J by 4 bases. The CDR3 spans 15 residues. The germline V gene has CDR1 ENHRY and CDR2 SYGVKD.

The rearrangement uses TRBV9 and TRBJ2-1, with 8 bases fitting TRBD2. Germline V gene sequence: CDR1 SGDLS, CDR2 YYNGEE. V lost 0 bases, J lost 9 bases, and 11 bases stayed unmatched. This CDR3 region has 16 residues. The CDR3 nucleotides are TGTGCCAGCAGCGTAGTAGGAGCGGGAGAGGACCGTGAGCAGTTCTTC. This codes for CASSVVGAGEDREQFF.

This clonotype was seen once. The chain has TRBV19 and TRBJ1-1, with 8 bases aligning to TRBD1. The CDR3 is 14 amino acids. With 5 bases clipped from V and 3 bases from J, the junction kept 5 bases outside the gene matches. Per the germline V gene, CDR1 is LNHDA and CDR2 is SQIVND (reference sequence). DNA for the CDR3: TGTGCCAGTAGTGCTACAGGGGGATACACTGAAGCTTTCTTT. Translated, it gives CASSATGGYTEAFF.

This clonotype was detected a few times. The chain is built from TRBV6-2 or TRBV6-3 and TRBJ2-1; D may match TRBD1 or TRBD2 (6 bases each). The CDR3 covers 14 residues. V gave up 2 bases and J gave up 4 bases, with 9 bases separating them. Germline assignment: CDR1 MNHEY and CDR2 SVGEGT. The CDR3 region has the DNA TGTGCCAGCAGTTACCAGGGGACTTACAATGAGCAGTTCTTC. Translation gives CASSYQGTYNEQFF.

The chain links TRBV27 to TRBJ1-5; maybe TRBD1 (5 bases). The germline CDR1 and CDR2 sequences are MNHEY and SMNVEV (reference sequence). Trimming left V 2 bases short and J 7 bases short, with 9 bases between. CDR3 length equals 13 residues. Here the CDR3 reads CASSLTGGQPQHF. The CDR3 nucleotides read TGTGCCAGCAGTTTAACAGGTGGGCAGCCCCAGCATTTT.

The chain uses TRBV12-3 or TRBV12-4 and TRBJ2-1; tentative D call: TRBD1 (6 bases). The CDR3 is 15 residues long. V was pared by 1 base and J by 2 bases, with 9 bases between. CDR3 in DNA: TGTGCCAGCAGTTTAGACAGGGCAACCTACAATGAGCAGTTCTTC. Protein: CASSLDRATYNEQFF.

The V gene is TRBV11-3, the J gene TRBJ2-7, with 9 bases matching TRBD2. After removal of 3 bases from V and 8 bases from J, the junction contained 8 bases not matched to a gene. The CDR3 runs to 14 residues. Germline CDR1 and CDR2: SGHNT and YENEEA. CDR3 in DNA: TGTGCCAGCAGCTTGGGCGGGAGGGCCTCCCAGCAGTACGTC. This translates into CASSLGGRASQQYV.

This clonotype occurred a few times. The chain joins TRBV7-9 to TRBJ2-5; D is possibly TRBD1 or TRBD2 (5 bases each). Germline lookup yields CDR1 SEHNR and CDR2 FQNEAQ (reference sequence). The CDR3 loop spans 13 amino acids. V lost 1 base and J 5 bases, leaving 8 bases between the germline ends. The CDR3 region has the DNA TGTGCCAGCAGCTTAGGGGACCTGGAGACCCAGTACTTC. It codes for CASSLGDLETQYF.

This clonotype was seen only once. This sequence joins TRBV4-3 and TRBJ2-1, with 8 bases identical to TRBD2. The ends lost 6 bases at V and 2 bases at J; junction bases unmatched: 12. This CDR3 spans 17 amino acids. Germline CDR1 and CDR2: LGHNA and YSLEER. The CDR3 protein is CASSITSGPKTYNEQFF. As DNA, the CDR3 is TGCGCCAGCAGTATAACTAGCGGCCCGAAGACCTACAATGAGCAGTTCTTC.

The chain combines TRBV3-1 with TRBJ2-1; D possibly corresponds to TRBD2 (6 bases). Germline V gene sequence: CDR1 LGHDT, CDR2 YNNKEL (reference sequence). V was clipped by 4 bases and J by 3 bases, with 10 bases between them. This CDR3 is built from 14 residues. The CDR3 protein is CASSLQEGYNEQFF. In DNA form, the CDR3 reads TGTGCCAGCAGCCTGCAGGAGGGCTACAATGAGCAGTTCTTC.